This TCR beta chain was found in a study of response to subunit inactivated influenza vaccine. Overall study findings and caveats: The study's authors posited that every seasonal influenza vaccination enlists few new T cells.

Each CDR3 protein gets one entry after TCRdb re-called the RT-PCR reads with MiXCR. The table lists about 620,000 distinct CDR3 sequences, about 12% of them singletons. To note about this clonotype: The target antigen is unknown. This could be a read error, since a much larger clone is one nucleotide away.

CDR3 length: 14 residues. Germline V lookup: CDR1 SGHRS, CDR2 YFSETQ. The specimen was PBMCs from blood, collected on the day of vaccination. The V gene is TRBV5-1, the J gene TRBJ2-2; 7 positions agree with TRBD1. The origin of this receptor is a man aged 45-65 years who received an inactivated influenza vaccine. This CDR3 reads CASSTGQATAELFF. DNA for the CDR3: TGCGCCAGCAGCACCGGACAGGCCACCGCGGAGCTGTTTTTT.